A selection of T cell receptor beta chains follows, all from one sample in a study of blood T cells in healthy people across ages. One entry per CDR3 protein results from TCRdb running MiXCR on the 5' RACE reads. This repertoire shows hundreds of thousands of distinct CDR3 sequences, roughly 20% found once; its top ten account for less than 25%. Sequencing was done on a sample of blood. All receptors derive from a man between 65 and 85 years old in good health. Each CDR3 is given with its conserved first and last residue. Fields, in order: CDR3 protein, CDR3 DNA, V gene, D gene, clone size, J gene. A D gene is named only where the DNA matches it firmly. Rows may omit the clone size; those that give it use once, few, many or a size class.

CAISGRGAQDSPLHF,TGTGCCATCAGTGGACGCGGGGCCCAAGATTCACCCCTCCACTTT,TRBV10-3,NA,many,TRBJ1-6
CSAAGTAYEQYF,TGCAGTGCTGCCGGGACAGCCTACGAGCAGTACTTC,TRBV20-1,TRBD1,NA,TRBJ2-7
CASSVVKPDSNYGYTF,TGTGCCAGCAGCGTAGTGAAACCGGACAGCAACTATGGCTACACCTTC,TRBV9,NA,few,TRBJ1-2
CASSWLSGGLGNEQFF,TGTGCCAGCAGTTGGTTAAGCGGGGGGTTAGGCAATGAGCAGTTCTTC,TRBV12-3/TRBV12-4,TRBD2,NA,TRBJ2-1
CSATQGTSHGYTF,TGCAGTGCTACACAGGGGACCTCCCATGGCTACACCTTC,TRBV20-1,TRBD1,NA,TRBJ1-2
CASSLGHETSTDTQYF,TGCGCCAGCAGCTTGGGACACGAGACTAGCACAGATACGCAGTATTTT,TRBV5-1,NA,NA,TRBJ2-3
CSAIFVQGEQFF,TGCAGTGCTATCTTCGTACAGGGTGAGCAGTTCTTC,TRBV20-1,NA,NA,TRBJ2-1
CASRTGDYGYTF,TGTGCCAGCAGGACAGGGGACTATGGCTACACCTTC,TRBV6-6,TRBD1,NA,TRBJ1-2
CASGNSPLHF,TGTGCCAGCGGGAATTCACCCCTCCACTTC,TRBV28,NA,few,TRBJ2-7
CAGSVQVQETQYF,TGCGCCGGCAGCGTACAGGTGCAAGAGACCCAGTACTTC,TRBV5-1,NA,NA,TRBJ2-5
CSVERGLNTEAFF,TGCAGCGTTGAAAGGGGGCTGAACACTGAAGCTTTCTTT,TRBV29-1,TRBD1,NA,TRBJ1-1
CASSLVVAETQYF,TGTGCCAGCAGCTTAGTCGTTGCCGAGACCCAGTACTTC,TRBV7-2,NA,many,TRBJ2-5
CASSLRAREAFF,TGCGCCAGCAGCTTGAGAGCCAGGGAAGCTTTCTTT,TRBV5-1,NA,few,TRBJ1-1
CASTLAGSMENEQFF,TGCGCCAGCACCCTAGCGGGGAGTATGGAGAATGAGCAGTTCTTC,TRBV10-2,TRBD2,NA,TRBJ2-1
CASRALENSPLHF,TGTGCCAGCAGGGCCCTCGAGAATTCACCCCTCCACTTT,TRBV12-3/TRBV12-4,NA,few,TRBJ1-6
CASRTTKAGGFNNEQFF,TGTGCCAGCAGGACCACTAAAGCGGGGGGTTTTAACAATGAGCAGTTCTTC,TRBV6-1,TRBD2,NA,TRBJ2-1
CRPKHTAQETQYF,TGCAGGCCAAAACATACAGCGCAAGAGACCCAGTACTTC,TRBV20-1,NA,NA,TRBJ2-5
CAISGQQDAETQYF,TGTGCCATCAGTGGGCAGCAGGATGCCGAGACCCAGTACTTC,TRBV10-3,NA,NA,TRBJ2-5
CASSRPSPADTQYF,TGTGCCAGCAGTCGGCCCTCACCGGCAGATACGCAGTATTTT,TRBV28,NA,NA,TRBJ2-3